This TCR beta chain was captured in a study of regulatory T cells in long-lasting Graves disease. The overall study: Prior antithyroid drug treatment in newly diagnosed Graves' patients lasted under 3 months.

Time point meaning: newly diagnosed GD, antithyroid drugs for less than 3 months. The authors made the TCR library using RNA they extracted from PBMCs. Assembly of TCR beta libraries relied on iRepertoire HTBI primers together with Arm-PCR of CDR3 regions. TCRdb ran MiXCR on the multiplex PCR reads and lists one entry per CDR3 protein. The data hold more than 450,000 distinct CDR3 sequences, with 15% to 20% observed a single time. This clonotype was recorded at least ten times. These data were likewise used in another study, on T cells in Graves' hyperthyroidism and ophthalmopathy.

This clonotype was sampled from a man between 35 and 55 years old with Graves disease. The sequencing used peripheral blood mononuclear cells (PBMCs), collected at new diagnosis, from a patient treated with antithyroid drugs.

The CDR3, as DNA: TGTGCCAGCAGTTTTCTTCGGAGGGGAGCAGATACGCAGTATTTT. Translated, it gives CASSFLRRGADTQYF. This chain uses TRBV27 with TRBJ2-3, with a weak D call TRBD2 (6 bases). The CDR3 is 15 amino acids. Trimming stripped 3 bases from V and 4 bases from J, with 14 bases between. Germline V gene sequence: CDR1 MNHEY, CDR2 SMNVEV (reference sequence).